This T cell receptor beta chain appears in the sequencing data of a study of CD8 T cells in Susac syndrome. The authors reverse transcribed roughly 0.5 to 1 ug RNA with random hexamers. From the immunoSEQ multiplex PCR reads, TCRdb called clonotypes with MiXCR, one entry per CDR3 protein. The table has some 300,000 distinct CDR3 sequences, approximately 91% seen once; the top ten hold 0.18%. Sequencing of TCR beta drew on CD8+ and CD4+ T cells from blood. Negative isolation yielded CD4+ and CD8+ T cells, and FACS enriched TEMRA cells. This clonotype has only a few counts. Trimming removed 6 bases at V and 3 bases at J, with 15 bases between. Germline V gene sequence: CDR1 SNHLY, CDR2 FYNNEI. CDR3 length equals 14 residues.

Sequenced material: CD8+ T cells from PBMCs. The V and J genes are TRBV2 and TRBJ2-7; maybe TRBD1 (6 bases). This sequence originates from a human donor with multiple sclerosis. The CDR3 is CASRASTGRYEQYF. The CDR3 nucleotides read TGTGCCAGCAGAGCGTCAACAGGGCGCTACGAGCAGTACTTC.